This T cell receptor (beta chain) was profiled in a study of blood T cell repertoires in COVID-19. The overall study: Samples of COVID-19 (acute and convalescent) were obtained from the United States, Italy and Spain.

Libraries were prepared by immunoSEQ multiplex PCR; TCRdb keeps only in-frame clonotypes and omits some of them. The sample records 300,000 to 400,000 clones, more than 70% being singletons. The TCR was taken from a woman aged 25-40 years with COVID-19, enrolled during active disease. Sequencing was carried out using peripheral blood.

The CDR3 coding sequence is TGTGCCAGCAGCAAAGCGACGGGGAGGGGGACGCGGCTTTTTAATGAGCAGTTCTTC. It encodes CASSKATGRGTRLFNEQFF. The chain joins TRBV21-1 to TRBJ2-1; the DNA was not compared with TRBD2, the D call given in the table. TRBV21-1 counts as a pseudogene. The CDR3 covers 19 residues.